The clone carrying this T cell receptor beta chain is medium-sized in the sample. The antigen is undetermined. From the reads, TCRdb called clonotypes with MiXCR, one entry per CDR3 protein. The table lists 60,000 to 70,000 distinct CDR3 sequences, about 50% of them singletons. The CDR3 has 17 residues. Germline-derived CDR1 and CDR2 are MNHEY and SMNVEV (reference sequence). Trimming cost V 3 bases and J 4 bases, with 16 bases left between them. The entry originates in a study of type 1 regulatory T cells. The source material was cultured non-Tr1 T cells, either the whole culture or a sorted T cell fraction (not recorded which). The TCR originated in a human donor in good health. V and J are TRBV27 and TRBJ2-6; D uncertain. CDR3 region: CASSLDGRPTGANVLTF. Written as DNA, the CDR3 is TGTGCCAGCAGTTTGGACGGACGGCCGACAGGGGCCAACGTCCTGACTTTC.